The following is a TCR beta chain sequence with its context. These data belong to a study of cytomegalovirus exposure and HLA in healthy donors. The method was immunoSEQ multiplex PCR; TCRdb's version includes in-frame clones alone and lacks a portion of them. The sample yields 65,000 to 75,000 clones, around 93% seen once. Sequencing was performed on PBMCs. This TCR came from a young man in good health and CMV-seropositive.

DNA of the CDR3: TGTGCCAGCAGCGGCTCTAGCGGGGCTATTTACAATGAGCAGTTCTTC. Translating it yields CASSGSSGAIYNEQFF. The chain joins TRBV11-3 to TRBJ2-1; 9 bases agree with TRBD2. V was clipped by 5 bases and J by 4 bases; unmatched bases: 9. This CDR3 comprises 16 residues. CDR1 and CDR2 (germline): SGHNT, YENEEA.